The sequence of this TCR beta chain was determined in a study of response to subunit inactivated influenza vaccine. The sample holds one count of this clonotype. TCRdb ran MiXCR on the RT-PCR reads and lists one entry per CDR3 protein. The sample lists hundreds of thousands of distinct CDR3 sequences, about 11% seen once, with 9.5% to 11% in the top ten. CDR1 is DFQATT, CDR2 SNEGSKA, per germline (reference sequence). The CDR3 is 16 amino acids. Losses at the gene ends were 3 bases for V and 5 bases for J; bases not matched to a gene: 9. The same data also contributed to another study, on T cells expressing NK-cell markers. That source notes: What made the TCR beta cDNA was 5'RACE template switching with UMIs. HCMV specificity of expanded NKG2C+ T cell clones remained unclear.

The V and J genes are TRBV20-1 and TRBJ2-5; 13 nucleotides align to TRBD2. The TCR sequence derives from a man in his fifties or sixties who received an inactivated influenza vaccine. Specimen: PBMCs from blood, collected on the day of vaccination. The CDR3 region has the DNA TGCAGTGCTAGCGGACTAGCGGGAGTTCAGGTTGAGACCCAGTACTTC. Protein sequence: CSASGLAGVQVETQYF.